The present entry profiles one T cell receptor beta chain with its context. Its antigen is still unknown. TCRdb reprocessed the reads with MiXCR, giving one entry per CDR3 protein. The table includes 600,000 to 700,000 distinct CDR3 sequences, about 33% detected once. This entry belongs to a study of T cell repertoires in cytomegalovirus infection. Study information: Signatures in public TCR beta sequences pointed to both CMV infection and matching HLA type. Study-level findings and limits: CMV-specific HLA-C-restricted TCR beta clonotypes dominated the ex vivo response. Frequencies of public TCR beta families were cumulated, and this identified carriers of CMV plus the relevant HLA.

This CDR3 has 13 residues. V gave up 6 bases and J gave up 5 bases, with 14 bases separating them. Germline V gene lookup returns CDR1 DFQATT and CDR2 SNEGSKA (reference sequence). Sequencing used cultured PBMCs, obtained from culture after CMV antigen stimulation. The chain is built from TRBV20-1 and TRBJ1-5; D is unclear. The sequence came from a human donor in good health (CMV status not recorded). Some clones in this sample may be carry-over from other donors' samples. The CDR3 protein is CSASLQSDQPQHF. The CDR3 DNA reads as TGCAGTGCCTCGTTGCAGAGCGATCAGCCCCAGCATTTT.